Listed below are T cell receptor beta chains from one sample, sequenced in a study of T cell responses to AZD1222 COVID-19 vaccine. Assay: immunoSEQ multiplex PCR; the TCRdb copy retains only in-frame clones and omits some. Of tens of thousands of clones in the sample, less than 85% were seen once. Sequenced material: peripheral blood, taken on day 0 of AZD1222 vaccination. The origin of the receptors is an adult in good health. Each CDR3 is given with its conserved first and last residue. Each record gives: V gene, D gene, clone size, J gene, CDR3 protein, CDR3 DNA. A D gene is named only where the DNA matches it firmly. Only part of the rows carry a size: once, few, many, or a class if the clone is expanded.

TRBV11-3	.	.	TRBJ1-3	CASSLEESGNTIYF	TGTGCCAGCAGCTTAGAGGAATCTGGAAACACCATATATTTT
TRBV2	.	few	TRBJ1-4	CASSATDGWVTNEKLFF	TGTGCCAGCAGTGCGACCGATGGATGGGTAACTAATGAAAAACTGTTTTTT
TRBV7-9	TRBD2	.	TRBJ2-4	CASSRGSGLAGENIQYF	TGTGCCAGCAGCCGAGGAAGCGGACTAGCGGGGGAAAACATTCAGTACTTC
TRBV9	.	few	TRBJ2-7	CASSAGQPGAYEQYF	TGTGCCAGCAGCGCTGGACAACCAGGGGCCTACGAGCAGTACTTC
TRBV5-1	.	.	TRBJ1-1	CASSFLEGGHTEAFF	TGCGCCAGCAGCTTCTTAGAGGGCGGGCACACTGAAGCTTTCTTT
TRBV19	TRBD1	.	TRBJ1-1	CASNSPGQGATEAFF	TGTGCCAGTAATAGTCCGGGACAGGGGGCAACTGAAGCTTTCTTT
TRBV19	TRBD2	once	TRBJ2-3	CASKREGLTDTQYF	TGTGCCAGTAAAAGGGAGGGATTAACAGATACGCAGTATTTT
TRBV3-1/TRBV3-2	TRBD2	.	TRBJ2-7	CASSLSGTSGGRSGEQYF	TGTGCCAGCAGCCTTTCCGGGACTAGCGGGGGAAGGTCGGGCGAGCAGTACTTC
TRBV14	.	.	TRBJ2-7	CASSQQGPGEQYF	TGTGCCAGCAGCCAGCAGGGGCCTGGCGAGCAGTACTTC
TRBV28	.	.	TRBJ2-7	CASRPGTGFSEQYF	TGTGCCAGCAGACCCGGGACGGGTTTCTCCGAGCAGTACTTC
TRBV6-5	.	.	TRBJ1-5	CASRLDWGNQPQHF	TGTGCCAGCAGACTTGACTGGGGCAATCAGCCCCAGCATTTT
TRBV10-3	TRBD2	.	TRBJ2-2	CATLGQGGTGELFF	TGTGCCACCCTCGGTCAGGGAGGGACCGGGGAGCTGTTTTTT
TRBV12-3/TRBV12-4	.	.	TRBJ1-4	CASSLIGAEKLFF	TGTGCCAGCAGTTTAATTGGGGCCGAAAAACTGTTTTTT
TRBV27	TRBD1	.	TRBJ1-1	CASREGGQGRTEAFF	TGTGCCAGCAGGGAAGGGGGACAGGGTAGAACTGAAGCTTTCTTT
TRBV10-3	.	.	TRBJ1-1	CAISDRVGTEAFF	TGTGCCATCAGTGACAGGGTGGGCACTGAAGCTTTCTTT
TRBV7-6	.	few	TRBJ1-4	CASSLAWNRLGEKLFF	TGTGCCAGCAGCTTAGCGTGGAACCGCTTGGGAGAAAAACTGTTTTTT
TRBV9	.	.	TRBJ1-6	CASSGGRSYNSPLHF	TGTGCCAGCAGCGGGGGACGGAGTTATAATTCACCCCTCCACTTT
TRBV7-2	.	.	TRBJ2-3	CASSITSLSTDTQYF	TGTGCCAGCAGCATTACTAGCCTCAGCACAGATACGCAGTATTTT
TRBV7-2	TRBD1	.	TRBJ2-1	CASSARTGQREQFF	TGTGCCAGCAGCGCCCGGACAGGCCAGAGGGAGCAGTTCTTC
TRBV7-8	TRBD2	.	TRBJ2-2	CASSLGTSGTGELFF	TGTGCCAGCAGCTTAGGGACTAGCGGTACCGGGGAGCTGTTTTTT
TRBV6-1	.	.	TRBJ2-7	CASSEAARGQRVSYEQYF	TGTGCCAGCAGTGAAGCAGCCCGAGGACAGAGAGTCTCCTACGAGCAGTACTTC
TRBV4-1	TRBD1	.	TRBJ1-5	CASSQDPGQVNQPQHF	TGCGCCAGCAGCCAAGACCCTGGACAGGTCAATCAGCCCCAGCATTTT
TRBV30	.	.	TRBJ2-7	CAWSVGGDSYEQYF	TGTGCCTGGAGTGTAGGGGGTGACAGCTACGAGCAGTACTTC
TRBV5-1	.	.	TRBJ2-3	CASSKTGERPDTQYF	TGCGCCAGCAGCAAGACCGGGGAGAGACCAGATACGCAGTATTTT
TRBV18	.	.	TRBJ1-1	CASSPPGTVNTEAFF	TGTGCCAGCTCACCTCCCGGAACGGTGAACACTGAAGCTTTCTTT
TRBV20-1	.	.	TRBJ1-5	CSASSVGDQPQHF	TGCAGTGCTAGTTCTGTGGGTGATCAGCCCCAGCATTTT
TRBV5-1	TRBD2	.	TRBJ2-5	CASSASGGYEGETQYF	TGCGCCAGCAGCGCTAGCGGGGGGTACGAGGGAGAGACCCAGTACTTC
TRBV12-3/TRBV12-4	.	.	TRBJ1-1	CASSSDRNTEAFF	TGTGCCAGCAGCTCGGACAGAAACACTGAAGCTTTCTTT
TRBV14	.	once	TRBJ2-1	CASSQVSKGAYNEQFF	TGTGCCAGCAGCCAAGTCAGCAAGGGTGCCTACAATGAGCAGTTCTTC
TRBV10-1	.	.	TRBJ2-1	CASSDLWQPGDEQFF	TGCGCCAGCAGTGATTTGTGGCAGCCAGGCGATGAGCAGTTCTTC
TRBV4-2	.	.	TRBJ1-4	CASSQDGRNEKLFF	TGTGCCAGCAGCCAAGATGGACGGAATGAAAAACTGTTTTTT
TRBV5-1	TRBD2	.	TRBJ2-3	CASSIGLAGPTDTQYF	TGCGCCAGCAGCATTGGACTAGCGGGTCCCACAGATACGCAGTATTTT
TRBV9	TRBD1	.	TRBJ1-2	CASSVGTGQGAEGYTF	TGTGCCAGCAGCGTCGGAACGGGACAGGGGGCGGAGGGCTACACCTTC
TRBV2	TRBD2	few	TRBJ2-1	CASSKLAGTMEQFF	TGTGCCAGCAGTAAACTAGCGGGGACCATGGAGCAGTTCTTC
TRBV5-1	TRBD1	once	TRBJ1-4	CASSLGQGDSNEKLFF	TGCGCCAGCAGCTTGGGCCAGGGGGACTCCAATGAAAAACTGTTTTTT
TRBV5-1	.	.	TRBJ2-3	CASSLDRDTQYF	TGCGCCAGCAGCTTGGACAGAGATACGCAGTATTTT
TRBV21-1	.	.	TRBJ2-4	CASSKGLLAMLCVKNIQYF	TGTGCCAGCAGCAAAGGCTTACTCGCTATGCTCTGTGTGAAAAACATTCAGTACTTC
TRBV4-3	.	.	TRBJ1-2	CASSQARAGYGYTF	TGCGCCAGCAGCCAAGCGAGAGCGGGGTATGGCTACACCTTC
TRBV9	.	.	TRBJ2-3	CASSQPGAGTDTQYF	TGTGCCAGCAGCCAACCAGGGGCGGGGACAGATACGCAGTATTTT
TRBV11-2	.	once	TRBJ1-2	CASSFRLGGNYGYTF	TGTGCCAGCAGCTTCCGCCTGGGGGGGAACTATGGCTACACCTTC
TRBV5-1	.	.	TRBJ1-1	CASSFSGTEAFF	TGCGCCAGCAGCTTCTCGGGTACTGAAGCTTTCTTT
TRBV5-1	.	few	TRBJ1-6	CASSLGGGSASPLHF	TGCGCCAGCAGCTTGGGCGGGGGATCTGCCTCACCCCTCCACTTT
TRBV18	TRBD2	once	TRBJ2-7	CASSPVTSGTYEQYF	TGTGCCAGCTCACCAGTGACTAGCGGGACGTACGAGCAGTACTTC
TRBV19	.	few	TRBJ1-4	CASKSQGDGEKLFF	TGTGCCAGTAAGTCGCAGGGCGACGGTGAAAAACTGTTTTTT
TRBV5-1	TRBD2	once	TRBJ2-3	CASSSGLATDTQYF	TGCGCCAGCAGCTCTGGACTAGCCACAGATACGCAGTATTTT
TRBV5-1	.	.	TRBJ1-3	CASSSTSGNTIYF	TGCGCCAGCAGTTCGACCTCTGGAAACACCATATATTTT
TRBV7-7	.	.	TRBJ1-1	CASSLVMGAEAFF	TGTGCTAGCAGCTTAGTTATGGGGGCTGAAGCTTTCTTT
TRBV10-3	.	.	TRBJ1-1	CATIGRMNTEAFF	TGTGCCACGATCGGTCGTATGAACACTGAAGCTTTCTTT
TRBV10-3	.	.	TRBJ1-5	CAISENYWPQHF	TGTGCCATCAGTGAGAATTACTGGCCCCAGCATTTT
TRBV7-7	TRBD1	.	TRBJ1-1	CASSTYRGREFEAFF	TGTGCTAGCAGCACCTACAGGGGTAGGGAGTTTGAAGCTTTCTTT
TRBV14	TRBD1	.	TRBJ1-1	CASTLGQGAEAFF	TGTGCCAGCACCCTAGGACAGGGCGCTGAAGCTTTCTTT